The 19 T cell receptor beta chains given below trace back to one sample, sequenced in a study of cytomegalovirus exposure and HLA in healthy donors. The study ran its PCR with 60 Vbeta and 13 Jbeta primers. TCRdb keeps only in-frame clones here, not all; method: immunoSEQ multiplex PCR. The table lists 200,000 to 250,000 clones, over 70% of them singletons. The sequenced material came from PBMCs. The receptor source for this set is a woman aged 55-69 years in good health and CMV-seropositive.

This clone was recorded once. This chain links TRBV7-2 with TRBJ2-3; unclear D gene. V lost 5 bases, J lost 4 bases, and 10 bases lay in between. From germline, CDR1 is SGHTA and CDR2 FQGNSA. The length of the CDR3 is 13 residues. The CDR3 loop reads CASSPLVADTQYF. In DNA form, the CDR3 reads TGTGCCAGCAGCCCCCTAGTTGCAGATACGCAGTATTTT.

The CDR3 region is CASSIGQAANYGYTF. Here the CDR3 DNA reads TGTGCCAGCAGCATCGGACAGGCAGCTAACTATGGCTACACCTTC. This chain links TRBV7-2 with TRBJ1-2; 7 bases fit TRBD1. After removal of 5 bases from V and 0 bases from J, the junction contained 6 bases not matched to a gene. CDR1 SGHTA and CDR2 FQGNSA come from the germline V gene. CDR3 length: 15 amino acids.

This chain uses TRBV7-9 with TRBJ2-1, with 8 bases lining up with TRBD2. Germline V lookup: CDR1 SEHNR, CDR2 FQNEAQ (reference sequence). CDR3 length: 14 residues. J gave up 12 bases and V 1 base, and 8 bases lay outside the gene matches. CDR3 bases: TGTGCCAGCAGCTTAGAAGTTAGCGGGGACTCGCAGTTCTTC. As protein: CASSLEVSGDSQFF. The variable domain in full, completed from reference TRBV7-9 and TRBJ2-1, reads DTGVSQNPRHKITKRGQNVTFRCDPISEHNRLYWYRQTLGQGPEFLTYFQNEAQLEKSRLLSDRFSAERPKGSFSTLEIQRTEQGDSAMYLCASSLEVSGDSQFFGPGTRLTVL.

The chain joins TRBV5-1 to TRBJ2-2; TRBD2 might be the D (5 bases). This CDR3 has 13 residues. The V end lost 3 bases, the J end lost 7 bases, and 10 bases lay between the germline ends. CDR1 and CDR2 (germline): SGHRS, YFSETQ. CDR3 in amino acids: CASSWTEVGELFF. DNA for the CDR3: TGCGCCAGCAGCTGGACGGAGGTCGGGGAGCTGTTTTTT.

The chain recombines TRBV2 with TRBJ2-2, with 8 nucleotides matching TRBD1. In germline, CDR1 is SNHLY, CDR2 FYNNEI. The trim removed 7 bases at V and 7 bases at J, leaving 8 bases unmatched. The CDR3 consists of 14 residues. This chain's CDR3 is CASTSQGAIGELFF. CDR3 sequence (DNA): TGTGCCAGCACATCCCAGGGGGCGATCGGGGAGCTGTTTTTT.

The chain joins TRBV4-2 to TRBJ2-1, with D unresolved. The germline CDR1 and CDR2 sequences are LGHNA and YNFKEQ. The CDR3 length is 15 residues. V lost 1 base, J lost 6 bases, and 13 bases lay in between. The CDR3 here is CASSQVPNGGNEQFF. In DNA form, the CDR3 reads TGTGCCAGCAGCCAAGTTCCCAACGGCGGCAATGAGCAGTTCTTC.

This chain joins TRBV7-8 and TRBJ1-5, with no clear D. Trimming removed 4 bases at V and 3 bases at J, with 16 bases between. The CDR3 has 16 amino acids. Germline V lookup: CDR1 SGHVS, CDR2 FQNEAQ. CDR3 sequence (DNA): TGTGCCAGCAGCTATGGAGGTTTAGTTTCCAATCAGCCCCAGCATTTT. This sequence encodes CASSYGGLVSNQPQHF.

The CDR3 here is CARSLRLAVNTGELFF. CDR3 DNA: TGTGCCAGAAGCTTGAGACTAGCGGTAAACACCGGGGAGCTGTTTTTT. The rearrangement links TRBV5-3 to TRBJ2-2, with 9 bases aligning to TRBD2. TRBV5-3 is classed as an ORF, of uncertain function. The V segment lost 1 base and the J segment 2 bases; nucleotides outside the gene matches: 3. The CDR3 extends over 16 amino acids.

The chain is built from TRBV6-5 and TRBJ1-5; tentative D call: TRBD1 (5 bases). The CDR3 loop spans 15 amino acids. V was trimmed by 5 bases and J by 1 base, leaving 12 bases between them. Germline values: CDR1 MNHEY, CDR2 SVGAGI. This CDR3 is CASSRGGSSNQPQHF. In nucleotides, the CDR3 is TGTGCCAGCAGTAGGGGAGGGTCCAGCAATCAGCCCCAGCATTTT.

This sequence joins TRBV30 and TRBJ1-5, with D perhaps matching TRBD1 (5 bases). The germline gives CDR1 GTSNPN, CDR2 SVGIG (reference sequence). The CDR3 is made up of 15 amino acids. Trimming pared 0 bases from V and 0 bases from J, leaving 9 bases between. CDR3 sequence reads: CAWSVGGGSNQPQHF. CDR3 bases: TGTGCCTGGAGTGTCGGGGGAGGTAGCAATCAGCCCCAGCATTTT.

This chain uses TRBV5-1 with TRBJ2-5; D gene uncertain. Trimming removed 4 bases from V and 9 bases from J, with 19 bases in between. Germline V gene sequence: CDR1 SGHRS, CDR2 YFSETQ. The CDR3 runs to 14 residues. The CDR3: CASSPSSPGSAQYF. CDR3 nucleotide sequence: TGCGCCAGCAGCCCGTCCTCCCCCGGGTCGGCCCAGTACTTC. The whole variable domain, filled in from reference TRBV5-1 and TRBJ2-5, reads KAGVTQTPRYLIKTRGQQVTLSCSPISGHRSVSWYQQTPGQGLQFLFEYFSETQRNKGNFPGRFSGRQFSNSRSEMNVSTLELGDSALYLCASSPSSPGSAQYFGPGTRLLVL.

There are a few counts of this clone. The chain has TRBV2 and TRBJ2-5, with 12 bases matching TRBD2. CDR1 is SNHLY, CDR2 FYNNEI, per germline. The CDR3 runs to 16 residues. Germline trimming cut 4 bases from V and 5 bases from J; bases unmatched to any gene: 8. The DNA for the CDR3 is TGTGCCAGCAGTGTCAAGACTAGCGGGAGTTGGGAGACCCAGTACTTC. This codes for CASSVKTSGSWETQYF.

The J gene is TRBJ2-2, the V gene TRBV19; 9 nucleotides align to TRBD1. CDR1 is LNHDA and CDR2 is SQIVND in the germline V gene (reference sequence). Trimming at V came to 7 bases and at J to 1 base, leaving 7 bases not matched to a gene. This CDR3 region has 16 residues. The CDR3 coding sequence is TGTGCCAGTACCTACGGGACAGGGATGAACACCGGGGAGCTGTTTTTT. This gives the protein CASTYGTGMNTGELFF.

The rearrangement joins TRBV2 to TRBJ1-4; TRBD1 is a possible D gene (5 bases). Trimming stripped 5 bases from V and 9 bases from J, with 13 bases between. CDR1 and CDR2 from the germline V gene are SNHLY and FYNNEI. The CDR3 consists of 13 residues. The CDR3 spells CASSSLQGQKLFF. As DNA, the CDR3 is TGTGCCAGCAGTTCCCTTCAGGGCCAAAAACTGTTTTTT.

This clone was seen a handful of times. The V call is TRBV27, the J call TRBJ2-7, with a tentative D call TRBD1 (6 bases). CDR3 length: 13 amino acids. V lost 7 bases and J lost 3, with 13 bases in between. Germline loops: CDR1 MNHEY, CDR2 SMNVEV (reference sequence). The CDR3 protein is CASKYREHYEQYF. CDR3 bases: TGTGCCAGCAAGTACAGGGAACACTACGAGCAGTACTTC.

The chain couples TRBV5-1 to TRBJ2-1; the D is unclear. V gave up 4 bases and J gave up 8 bases, with 10 bases separating them. This CDR3 has 12 amino acids. The germline gives CDR1 SGHRS, CDR2 YFSETQ. The CDR3 coding sequence is TGCGCCAGCAGCACAACTATGGATGAGCAGTTCTTC. This codes for CASSTTMDEQFF.

DNA of the CDR3: TGCGCCAGCAGCCACCAATCGGCTAACTATGGCTACACCTTC. Translation: CASSHQSANYGYTF. V and J are TRBV4-3 and TRBJ1-2, with D hard to call. The V end was cut by 3 bases, the J end by 0 bases, with 8 bases between. Germline CDR1 reads LGHNA; CDR2 reads YSLEER. The CDR3 contains 14 residues.

The rearrangement links TRBV28 to TRBJ2-7; 10 positions match TRBD2. This CDR3 region has 15 residues. V shed 5 bases and J 5 bases; nucleotides not matched to a gene: 9. Looked up from germline, CDR1 is MDHEN and CDR2 is SYDVKM. CDR3: CASSTPGLARNEQYF. The CDR3 DNA reads TGTGCCAGCAGTACACCGGGACTAGCGCGCAACGAGCAGTACTTC. The variable domain in full, with the rest retrieved from reference TRBV28 and TRBJ2-7, is DVKVTQSSRYLVKRTGEKVFLECVQDMDHENMFWYRQDPGLGLRLIYFSYDVKMKEKGDIPEGYSVSREKKERFSLILESASTNQTSMYLCASSTPGLARNEQYFGPGTRLTVT.

The chain couples TRBV28 to TRBJ2-7; maybe TRBD2 (6 bases). Germline CDR1 reads MDHEN; CDR2 reads SYDVKM. This CDR3 comprises 14 residues. The ends were cut back, 6 bases at V and 1 base at J, with 13 bases in the middle. CDR3 amino acids: CASSRGDQSYEQYF. The CDR3, as DNA: TGTGCCAGCAGCCGCGGGGACCAATCCTACGAGCAGTACTTC.